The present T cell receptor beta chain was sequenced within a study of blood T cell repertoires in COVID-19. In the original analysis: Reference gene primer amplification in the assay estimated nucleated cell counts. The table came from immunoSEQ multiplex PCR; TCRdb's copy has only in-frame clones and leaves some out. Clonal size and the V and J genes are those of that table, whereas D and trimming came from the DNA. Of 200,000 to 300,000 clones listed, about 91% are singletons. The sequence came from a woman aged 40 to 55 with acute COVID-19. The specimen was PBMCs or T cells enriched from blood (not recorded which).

The DNA for the CDR3 is TGCGCCAGCAGCCAAGATTATGACAGCTATGGCTACACCTTC. Translation gives CASSQDYDSYGYTF. This chain uses TRBV4-3 with TRBJ1-2, with D perhaps matching TRBD1 (5 bases). CDR3 length: 14 residues. CDR1 and CDR2 (germline): LGHNA, YSLEER. Trimming pared 0 bases from V and 4 bases from J, leaving 9 bases between.